The subject of this entry is one T cell receptor (beta chain). Its antigen is not identified. This record comes from a study of response to subunit inactivated influenza vaccine. Overall study findings and caveats: Each seasonal influenza vaccination recruits few new T cells, the authors suggested.

TCRdb used MiXCR to reprocess the RT-PCR reads, holding one entry per CDR3 protein. The sample lists almost 600,000 distinct CDR3 sequences; around 15% were seen once. The receptor was derived from a man aged 45-60 years who received an inactivated influenza vaccine. The sequencing used PBMCs from blood, collected roughly 12 days after vaccination.

CDR3 sequence: CATSRDNFASLRGPNTGELFF. The CDR3 bases are TGTGCCACCAGCAGAGATAATTTCGCCAGTCTCAGGGGTCCGAACACCGGGGAGCTGTTTTTT. The chain has TRBV15 and TRBJ2-2; possibly TRBD1 for D (6 bases). The ends were cut back, 0 bases at V and 0 bases at J, with 23 bases in the middle. The CDR3 has 21 residues. The germline CDR1 and CDR2 sequences are LNHNV and YYDKDF (reference sequence).